The 27 T cell receptor beta chains below were found in one sample sequenced in a study of T cells in Graves' hyperthyroidism and ophthalmopathy. Using RNA transcripts as the source, TCR beta CDR3 regions were amplified. The HTBI primer set served for first-round RT-PCR of the TCR CDR3. TCRdb reprocessed the multiplex PCR reads via MiXCR and lists one record per CDR3 protein. The repertoire holds about 360,000 distinct CDR3 sequences, with approximately 13% as singletons. Material: blood. The receptor set was obtained from a woman younger than 30 with Graves' hyperthyroidism.

In its sample, this clonotype was seen many times. This chain joins TRBV20-1 and TRBJ1-6; the D is unclear. Germline V lookup: CDR1 DFQATT, CDR2 SNEGSKA (reference sequence). Trimming cost V 6 bases and J 0 bases, with 12 bases left between them. This CDR3 comprises 15 residues. CDR3: CSAKRDSSYNSPLHF. The CDR3 nucleotides read TGCAGTGCCAAAAGAGATAGCTCCTATAATTCACCCCTCCACTTT.

Notes on this clonotype: It may be a read error: a sequence one base away is much more abundant. V gene TRBV11-2 combines with J gene TRBJ1-4; D not certain. The CDR3 has 13 amino acids. CDR1 and CDR2 (germline): SGHAT, FQNNGV. CDR3 sequence: CASSPRFREKLVF. CDR3 bases: TGTGCCAGCAGCCCGCGTTTTCGTGAAAAACTGGTTTTT. Combining the CDR3 with reference TRBV11-2 and TRBJ1-4 gives the whole variable domain EAGVAQSPRYKIIEKRQSVAFWCNPISGHATLYWYQQILGQGPKLLIQFQNNGVVDDSQLPKDRFSAERLKGVDSTLKIQPAKLEDSAVYLCASSPRFREKLVFGSGTQLSVL.

This clonotype showed up many times. The chain links TRBV28 to TRBJ2-7, with D hard to call. V was cut by 5 bases and J by 0 bases, with 11 bases left in between. Looked up from germline, CDR1 is MDHEN and CDR2 is SYDVKM. The CDR3 is made up of 14 amino acids. The CDR3 loop reads CASSAPLVSYEQYF. The CDR3 coding sequence is TGTGCCAGCAGTGCCCCGCTAGTCTCCTACGAGCAGTACTTC.

Comments on this clonotype: The junction differs from germline at one of its ends, possibly a read error. The V gene is TRBV20-1, the J gene TRBJ1-1; D is ambiguous. Germline V gives CDR1 DFQATT, CDR2 SNEGSKA (reference sequence). The length of the CDR3 is 9 residues. In DNA, the CDR3 is TGCAGTGCTGAAACTGACAAGGTCTTT. It encodes CSAETDKVF.

Ten or more counts support this clonotype. V usage is TRBV28 and J usage is TRBJ1-3, with TRBD1 as a possible D gene (6 bases). V shed 6 bases and J shed 0 bases, with 12 bases lying between them. This CDR3 region has 15 residues. CDR1 and CDR2 (germline): MDHEN, SYDVKM. The CDR3 DNA follows: TGTGCCAGCAGCCCAGGACAGAGCTCTGGAAACACCATATATTTT. This sequence encodes CASSPGQSSGNTIYF. Based on the CDR3 plus reference TRBV28 and TRBJ1-3, the full variable domain is DVKVTQSSRYLVKRTGEKVFLECVQDMDHENMFWYRQDPGLGLRLIYFSYDVKMKEKGDIPEGYSVSREKKERFSLILESASTNQTSMYLCASSPGQSSGNTIYFGEGSWLTVV.

About this clonotype itself: At one of its ends the junction is not consistent with the germline gene, which may arise from a read error. The chain employs TRBV7-6 and TRBJ2-6, with D perhaps matching TRBD1 (7 bases). In germline, CDR1 is SGHVS, CDR2 FNYEAQ. CDR3 length equals 22 residues. The CDR3 sequence is CASSLAHPRAGQILSGANVLTF. The CDR3 bases are TGTGCCAGCAGTTTAGCCCACCCCCGCGCGGGACAGATCCTCTCTGGGGCCAACGTCCTGACTTTC.

The sample holds a few counts of this clonotype. The chain combines TRBV6-1 with TRBJ2-1, with D possibly matching TRBD1 (6 bases). Trimming removed 1 base from V and 15 bases from J, with 16 bases in between. Germline V gene data show CDR1 as MNHNS and CDR2 as SASEGT. The CDR3 is 13 amino acids. The CDR3 spells CASSEDGVGAPFF. The CDR3 DNA reads as TGTGCCAGCAGTGAAGACGGGGTGGGGGCGCCGTTCTTC.

Regarding this clonotype: This may be a read error: a much more frequent sequence differs by one nucleotide. The J gene is TRBJ2-1, the V gene TRBV4-3, with 10 bases identical to TRBD2. The CDR3 consists of 16 residues. In germline, CDR1 is LGHNA, CDR2 YSLEER. After removal of 1 base from V and 6 bases from J, the junction contained 6 bases not matched to a gene. The CDR3 nucleotides are TGCGCCAGCAGCCAAGGAAGCGGGGGGGCAGGCAATGAGCAGTTCTTC. It yields the protein CASSQGSGGAGNEQFF.

This clonotype was detected a few times. V is TRBV20-1 and J is TRBJ2-2; D possibly corresponds to TRBD2 (6 bases). V lost 2 bases and J 9 bases, leaving 13 bases between the germline ends. From germline, CDR1 is DFQATT and CDR2 SNEGSKA (reference sequence). This CDR3 is built from 13 residues. This chain's CDR3 is CSARRTSSRELFF. The CDR3 bases are TGCAGTGCTAGACGCACTAGCTCCAGGGAGCTGTTTTTT.

Details on this clonotype: A much larger clone sits a single nucleotide away, making a read error possible. This chain connects TRBV20-1 to TRBJ2-5; TRBD1 or TRBD2 may be the D gene (5 bases each). The length of the CDR3 is 12 residues. The germline CDR1 and CDR2 sequences are DFQATT and SNEGSKA (reference sequence). With 6 bases removed from V and 9 bases from J, the gap between germline ends came to 17 bases. The CDR3 bases are TGCAGTGCCCGGGACCCTAAGGCGGCCCAGTACTTC. As protein: CSARDPKAAQYF.

This clonotype was counted a few times. The gene calls are TRBV5-5 and TRBJ2-7; the match to TRBD2 covers 11 bases. Germline V CDR1 and CDR2: SGHKS, YYEKEE (reference sequence). The trim removed 2 bases at V and 0 bases at J, leaving 13 bases unmatched. This CDR3 has 19 amino acids. CDR3 nucleotides: TGTGCCAGCAGCTTAAGCACTAGCGGGAGTCGAGGAAGCTCCTACGAGCAGTACTTC. It codes for CASSLSTSGSRGSSYEQYF. The full variable domain, in which reference TRBV5-5 and TRBJ2-7 provide the parts outside the CDR3, is DAGVTQSPTHLIKTRGQQVTLRCSPISGHKSVSWYQQVLGQGPQFIFQYYEKEERGRGNFPDRFSARQFPNYSSELNVNALLLGDSALYLCASSLSTSGSRGSSYEQYFGPGTRLTVT.

V usage is TRBV27 and J usage is TRBJ1-1; no definite D call. The CDR3 length is 12 residues. CDR1 MNHEY and CDR2 SMNVEV come from the germline V gene (reference sequence). V lost 5 bases to trimming and J lost 6 bases, with 10 bases between them. Here the CDR3 DNA reads TGTGCCAGCAGTCCCCTCGGGTCTGAAGCTTTCTTT. It yields the protein CASSPLGSEAFF.

This chain connects TRBV29-1 to TRBJ2-7; 9 nucleotides align to TRBD1. V was clipped by 4 bases and J by 1 base; unmatched bases: 2. The CDR3 is made up of 13 amino acids. Germline V CDR1 and CDR2: SQVTM, ANQGSEA. The CDR3 region is CSVGGQGSYEQYF. CDR3 nucleotide sequence: TGCAGCGTTGGAGGACAGGGGTCCTACGAGCAGTACTTC.

This clonotype was picked up many times. This chain joins TRBV5-6 and TRBJ1-1; D gene unclear. Germline CDR1 reads SGHDT; CDR2 reads YYEEEE. V gave up 4 bases and J gave up 1 base, with 17 bases separating them. The CDR3 loop spans 16 amino acids. The CDR3 reads CASSPFEWVPNTEAFF. The CDR3, as DNA: TGTGCCAGCAGCCCGTTTGAGTGGGTCCCGAACACTGAAGCTTTCTTT.

This clonotype has just a few counts. This chain uses TRBV19 with TRBJ1-5; no clear D gene. V lost 7 bases and J lost 1, with 11 bases in between. The CDR3 runs to 14 residues. Germline CDR1 reads LNHDA; CDR2 reads SQIVND (reference sequence). The CDR3 DNA follows: TGTGCCAGTACCTCTCAGGAGAGCAATCAGCCCCAGCATTTT. Translation: CASTSQESNQPQHF.

The CDR3 sequence is CASRERGGGFEAFF. In nucleotides, the CDR3 is TGTGCCAGTAGGGAAAGGGGAGGAGGTTTTGAAGCTTTCTTT. The chain joins TRBV19 to TRBJ1-1; a possible D gene is TRBD1 (5 bases). The CDR3 has 14 amino acids. V lost 6 bases to trimming and J lost 7 bases, with 18 bases between them. Germline CDR1 reads LNHDA; CDR2 reads SQIVND (reference sequence). Full variable domain (outside the CDR3, taken from reference TRBV19 and TRBJ1-1): DGGITQSPKYLFRKEGQNVTLSCEQNLNHDAMYWYRQDPGQGLRLIYYSQIVNDFQKGDIAEGYSVSREKKESFPLTVTSAQKNPTAFYLCASRERGGGFEAFFGQGTRLTVV.

The chain recombines TRBV6-1 with TRBJ2-7; no firm D call. This CDR3 has 13 residues. The germline V and J ends were trimmed by 3 bases and 2 bases, with 8 bases remaining between them. In germline, CDR1 is MNHNS, CDR2 SASEGT. CDR3 residues: CASSDGVPYEQYF. CDR3 coding DNA: TGTGCCAGCAGTGACGGCGTCCCCTACGAGCAGTACTTC.

This clonotype was counted between two and nine times. V is TRBV20-1 and J is TRBJ2-2; 7 bases line up with TRBD2. Germline CDR1 and CDR2: DFQATT and SNEGSKA (reference sequence). Trimming took 6 bases from V and 5 from J; bases not matched to a gene: 6. The CDR3 contains 13 residues. CDR3 loop: CSAPRLATGELFF. The DNA for the CDR3 is TGCAGTGCCCCCCGACTAGCTACCGGGGAGCTGTTTTTT.

With regard to this clonotype: A much larger clone lies a single base off, so this may be a read error. J is TRBJ1-5 and V is TRBV2; weak D call: TRBD1 (5 bases). The CDR3 is made up of 14 amino acids. Germline lookup yields CDR1 SNHLY and CDR2 FYNNEI. The CDR3 loop reads CASTTDHSSQPQHF. Written as DNA, the CDR3 is TGTGCCAGCACGACAGACCATAGCAGTCAGCCCCAGCATTTT. Full variable domain (missing parts from reference TRBV2 and TRBJ1-5): EPEVTQTPSHQVTQMGQEVILRCVPISNHLYFYWYRQILGQKVEFLVSFYNNEISEKSEIFDDQFSVERPDGSNFTLKIRSTKLEDSAMYFCASTTDHSSQPQHFGDGTRLSIL.

There are many counts of this clonotype. This chain uses TRBV7-6 with TRBJ2-7; D is possibly TRBD2 (5 bases). Trimming stripped 1 base from V and 7 bases from J, with 14 bases between. CDR1 SGHVS and CDR2 FNYEAQ come from the germline V gene. This CDR3 has 14 residues. The CDR3 nucleotides are TGTGCCAGCAGCTTAGGTGGCGGACCGGGGGAGCAGTACTTC. Translated: CASSLGGGPGEQYF. The variable domain in full, with the rest retrieved from reference TRBV7-6 and TRBJ2-7, is GAGVSQSPRYKVTKRGQDVALRCDPISGHVSLYWYRQALGQGPEFLTYFNYEAQQDKSGLPNDRFSAERPEGSISTLTIQRTEQRDSAMYRCASSLGGGPGEQYFGPGTRLTVT.

This clonotype has ten or more counts. The chain combines TRBV12-3 or TRBV12-4 with TRBJ2-7; TRBD1 matches 8 bases. The length of the CDR3 is 15 residues. Trimming cost V 5 bases and J 0 bases; bases outside gene matches: 6. CDR3 protein: CASSARTGSSYEQYF. CDR3 DNA sequence: TGTGCCAGCAGTGCAAGGACAGGGAGCTCCTACGAGCAGTACTTC.

This clonotype was picked up many times. V is TRBV15 and J is TRBJ2-1, with 8 bases lining up with TRBD2. The germline V gene has CDR1 LNHNV and CDR2 YYDKDF (reference sequence). Germline trimming cut 3 bases from V and 4 bases from J; bases unmatched to any gene: 11. The CDR3 is made up of 17 amino acids. CDR3 coding DNA: TGTGCCACCAGCAGGGGAAGTGGGCTAGCGGGTTACAATGAGCAGTTCTTC. Its translation: CATSRGSGLAGYNEQFF.

This clonotype was detected ten times or more. CDR3 DNA: TGCGCCAGCAGCTTGGGACATTCATCTGGGGCCAACGTCCTGACTTTC. It encodes CASSLGHSSGANVLTF. This chain connects TRBV5-1 to TRBJ2-6; D not certain. Germline CDR1 reads SGHRS; CDR2 reads YFSETQ. This CDR3 spans 16 amino acids. The V and J ends lost 0 bases and 1 base respectively, with 8 bases between them.

This clonotype has ten or more counts. The chain is built from TRBV18 and TRBJ2-2; 7 bases fit TRBD1. V was clipped by 3 bases and J by 3 bases; unmatched bases: 1. CDR3 length equals 14 residues. Germline CDR1 KGHSH, CDR2 LQKENI. The CDR3: CASSPGQDTGELFF. The CDR3 region has the DNA TGTGCCAGCTCACCCGGACAGGACACCGGGGAGCTGTTTTTT.

This clonotype was recorded at least ten times. The rearrangement joins TRBV27 to TRBJ2-1; the match to TRBD2 covers 9 bases. V shed 6 bases, J shed 3 bases, and the junction held 15 bases outside the gene matches. Germline V gene lookup returns CDR1 MNHEY and CDR2 SMNVEV (reference sequence). The CDR3 is made up of 18 amino acids. The CDR3 protein is CASRDLGLAGVLYNEQFF. DNA of the CDR3: TGTGCCAGCAGGGATTTAGGTTTAGCGGGAGTACTCTACAATGAGCAGTTCTTC.

This clonotype was detected ten times or more. This rearrangement joins TRBV6-2 or TRBV6-3 to TRBJ2-7; D is unclear. Germline loops: CDR1 MNHEY, CDR2 SVGEGT. The CDR3 runs 14 residues. V lost 5 bases to trimming and J lost 1 base, with 12 bases between them. The CDR3 here is CASSVVETSYEQYF. DNA of the CDR3: TGTGCCAGCAGTGTCGTCGAAACTTCCTACGAGCAGTACTTC.

This clonotype has a count of ten or more. The CDR3 loop is CSVGAGGAYEQYF. The CDR3 coding sequence is TGCAGCGTTGGTGCAGGGGGTGCCTACGAGCAGTACTTC. The V call is TRBV29-1, the J call TRBJ2-7, with 7 nucleotides matching TRBD1. With V trimmed by 4 bases and J by 2 bases, 5 bases remained unmatched. Looked up from germline, CDR1 is SQVTM and CDR2 is ANQGSEA. The CDR3 runs to 13 residues.